This T cell receptor beta chain was recovered during a study of blood T cell repertoires in COVID-19. About the research overall: COVID-19 samples, acute and convalescent, were from the United States, Italy and Spain.

Per the original data handling: Counts of nucleated cells, estimated from reference gene primer amplification, were obtained. The repertoire was sequenced with immunoSEQ multiplex PCR; TCRdb's copy has only in-frame clones and lacks some. Clonal size and the V and J genes are those of that table, whereas D and trimming came from the DNA. This table has some 310,000 clones, roughly 90% appearing once. In Seattle, patients joined the study during active infection and were tracked longitudinally. The sample consisted of peripheral blood. The clonotype originates from a woman in her 30s with COVID-19, enrolled during active disease.

CDR3 nucleotides: TGTGCCAGCAGCAAAGGGGCTAGCGGGAGTTTCGATACGCAGTATTTT. As protein: CASSKGASGSFDTQYF. The V gene is TRBV21-1, the J gene TRBJ2-3; whether TRBD2, the table's D call, matches the DNA was not checked. TRBV21-1 counts as a pseudogene. CDR3 length equals 16 residues.